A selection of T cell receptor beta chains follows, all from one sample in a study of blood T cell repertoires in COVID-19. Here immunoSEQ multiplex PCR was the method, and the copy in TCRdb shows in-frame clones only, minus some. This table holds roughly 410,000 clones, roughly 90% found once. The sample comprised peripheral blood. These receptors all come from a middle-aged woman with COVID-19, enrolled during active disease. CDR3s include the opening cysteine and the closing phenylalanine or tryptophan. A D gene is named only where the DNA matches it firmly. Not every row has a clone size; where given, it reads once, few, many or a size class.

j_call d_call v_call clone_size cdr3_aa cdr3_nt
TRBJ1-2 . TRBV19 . CASRKFSGGFDYGYTF TGTGCCAGTAGGAAGTTCTCGGGGGGCTTCGACTATGGCTACACCTTC
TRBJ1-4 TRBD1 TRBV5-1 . CASSLSRGPGEKLFF TGCGCCAGCAGCTTGTCAAGGGGGCCGGGTGAAAAACTGTTTTTT
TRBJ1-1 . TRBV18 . CASSPNVQTEAFF TGTGCCAGCTCACCCAACGTTCAGACTGAAGCTTTCTTT
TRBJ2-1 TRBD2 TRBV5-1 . CASSLVLGTNNEQFF TGCGCCAGCAGCTTGGTATTAGGGACTAACAATGAGCAGTTCTTC
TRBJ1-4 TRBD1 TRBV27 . CASSLSTGGDEKLFF TGTGCCAGCAGTTTATCGACAGGGGGGGATGAAAAACTGTTTTTT
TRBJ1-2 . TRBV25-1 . CASSETTGSAAGYTF TGTGCCAGCAGTGAAACGACAGGTTCCGCGGCGGGCTACACCTTC
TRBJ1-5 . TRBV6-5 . CASSYGRGNQPQHF TGTGCCAGCAGTTACGGGCGGGGGAATCAGCCCCAGCATTTT
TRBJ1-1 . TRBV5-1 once CASGQQMNTEAFF TGCGCCAGCGGACAGCAGATGAACACTGAAGCTTTCTTT
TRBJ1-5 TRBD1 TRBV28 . CASSLPTGYNQPQHF TGTGCCAGCAGCCTCCCGACAGGGTACAATCAGCCCCAGCATTTT
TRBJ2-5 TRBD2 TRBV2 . CASSELLAGQETQYF TGTGCCAGCAGTGAACTACTAGCGGGGCAAGAGACCCAGTACTTC
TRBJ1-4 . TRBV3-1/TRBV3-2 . CASSPTSSGGEKLFF TGTGCCAGCAGCCCCACTTCATCCGGCGGTGAAAAACTGTTTTTT
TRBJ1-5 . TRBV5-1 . CASSFQGLPDQPQHF TGCGCCAGCAGCTTCCAGGGCCTCCCCGATCAGCCCCAGCATTTT
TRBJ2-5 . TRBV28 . CGTSTGFQETQYF TGTGGGACGAGCACAGGATTCCAAGAGACCCAGTACTTC
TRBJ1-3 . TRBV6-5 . CASIMTGGPGNTIYF TGTGCCAGCATCATGACGGGAGGACCTGGAAACACCATATATTTT
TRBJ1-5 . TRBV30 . CASGPRSDQPQHF TGTGCCTCGGGGCCCCGTAGCGATCAGCCCCAGCATTTT
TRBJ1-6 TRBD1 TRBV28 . CASSQTTGTGANSPLHF TGTGCCAGCAGTCAAACTACCGGGACAGGTGCTAATTCACCCCTCCACTTT
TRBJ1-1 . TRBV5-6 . CASSFSINTEAFF TGTGCCAGCAGCTTCAGTATAAACACTGAAGCTTTCTTT
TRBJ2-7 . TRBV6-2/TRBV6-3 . CASSGRDSYYEQYF TGTGCCAGCAGCGGGCGGGACTCCTACTACGAGCAGTACTTC
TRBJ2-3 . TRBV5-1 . CASSLSHGRLSTDTQYF TGCGCCAGCAGCCTTTCCCACGGGAGACTGAGCACAGATACGCAGTATTTT
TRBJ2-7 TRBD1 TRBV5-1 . CASSLNRGEHEQYF TGCGCCAGCAGTTTAAACAGGGGTGAGCACGAGCAGTACTTC
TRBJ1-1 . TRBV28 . CASGGTLSTEAFF TGTGCCAGCGGAGGGACCCTTAGCACTGAAGCTTTCTTT
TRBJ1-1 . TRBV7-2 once CASSLGAQAFF TGTGCCAGCAGCTTGGGGGCGCAAGCTTTCTTT
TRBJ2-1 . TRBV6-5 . CASSYGASGNEQFF TGTGCCAGCAGTTACGGGGCCTCGGGCAATGAGCAGTTCTTC
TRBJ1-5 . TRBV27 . CASSDRGGGSDQPQHF TGTGCCAGCAGTGATCGGGGGGGCGGGAGCGATCAGCCCCAGCATTTT
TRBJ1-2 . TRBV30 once CAWSVAPAIYGYTF TGTGCCTGGAGTGTAGCCCCCGCAATCTATGGCTACACCTTC
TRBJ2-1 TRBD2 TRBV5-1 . CASSFLAGPSYNEQFF TGCGCCAGCAGCTTCCTAGCGGGGCCCTCCTACAATGAGCAGTTCTTC
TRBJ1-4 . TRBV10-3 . CAISGGGETNEKLFF TGTGCCATCAGTGGGGGGGGCGAGACTAATGAAAAACTGTTTTTT
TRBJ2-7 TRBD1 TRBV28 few CASSLSGTGTYEQYF TGTGCCAGCAGCCTCTCCGGGACAGGGACCTACGAGCAGTACTTC
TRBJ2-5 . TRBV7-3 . CASSSYSGQETQYF TGTGCCAGCAGCTCGTATAGCGGTCAAGAGACCCAGTACTTC
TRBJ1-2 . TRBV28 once CASSQLGATNYGYTF TGTGCCAGCAGTCAATTAGGGGCAACTAACTATGGCTACACCTTC
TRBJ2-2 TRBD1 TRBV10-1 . CVGQANTGELFF TGCGTGGGACAGGCGAACACCGGGGAGCTGTTTTTT
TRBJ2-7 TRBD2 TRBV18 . CASSNQGLAGEEQYF TGTGCCAGCTCCAACCAAGGGCTAGCGGGAGAGGAGCAGTACTTC
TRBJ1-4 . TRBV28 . CATRSQVINEKLFF TGTGCCACTCGCAGTCAGGTGATTAATGAAAAACTGTTTTTT
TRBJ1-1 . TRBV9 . CASSGTRMGRTEAFF TGTGCCAGCAGCGGGACCCGGATGGGGAGAACTGAAGCTTTCTTT
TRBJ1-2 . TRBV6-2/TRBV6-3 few CASSVATFYGYTF TGTGCCAGCAGCGTAGCGACCTTCTATGGCTACACCTTC
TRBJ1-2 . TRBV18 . CASSPGPGPYGYTF TGTGCCAGCTCACCGGGGCCGGGCCCCTATGGCTACACCTTC
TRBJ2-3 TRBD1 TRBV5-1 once CASVGWAGTGADTQYF TGCGCCAGCGTTGGGTGGGCCGGGACAGGGGCAGATACGCAGTATTTT
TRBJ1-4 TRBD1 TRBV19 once CASSLRQGNEKLFF TGTGCCAGTAGTCTCCGACAGGGGAACGAAAAACTGTTTTTT
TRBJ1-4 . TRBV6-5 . CASSYSIHTTNEKLFF TGTGCCAGCAGTTACTCGATACACACAACTAATGAAAAACTGTTTTTT
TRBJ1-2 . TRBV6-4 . CGGEDTPF TGTGGGGGGGAGGACACACCCTTC
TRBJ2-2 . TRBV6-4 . CASSLSEDTGELFF TGTGCCAGCAGCCTTTCGGAGGACACCGGGGAGCTGTTTTTT
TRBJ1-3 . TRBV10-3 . CATNTGSSGNTIYF TGTGCCACCAACACAGGGAGCTCTGGAAACACCATATATTTT
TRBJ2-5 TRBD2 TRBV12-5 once CASALGGGQETQYF TGTGCTAGTGCCCTGGGGGGGGGCCAAGAGACCCAGTACTTC
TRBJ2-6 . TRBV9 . CASSVSSGRPGANVLTF TGTGCCAGCAGCGTTTCCTCGGGTCGCCCTGGGGCCAACGTCCTGACTTTC
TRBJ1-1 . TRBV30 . CAWKRVGNTEAFF TGTGCCTGGAAACGGGTAGGGAACACTGAAGCTTTCTTT